Here is one TCR beta chain with its context. Unique molecular identifiers were used in preparing the TCRbeta library. TCRdb independently ran MiXCR on the PCR reads; one entry per CDR3 protein. Among 600,000 to 800,000 distinct CDR3 sequences listed, over 10% were seen once. This entry is derived from a study of T-cell reconstitution after alpha-beta-depleted transplantation in children. Germline values: CDR1 LGHDT, CDR2 YNNKEL (reference sequence). CDR3 length: 13 amino acids. Trimming cost V 4 bases and J 1 base, with 6 bases left between them. The input for sequencing was PBMCs, taken before TCRalphabeta/CD19-depleted stem cell transplant. This TCR came from a girl aged 2 to 9 with congenital amegakaryocytic thrombocytopenia, due to receive a stem cell transplant. The chain is built from TRBV3-1 and TRBJ2-3; D call uncertain. The CDR3 here is CASSPDGTDTQYF. The CDR3 nucleotides read TGTGCCAGCAGCCCCGATGGCACAGATACGCAGTATTTT.